These T cell receptor beta chains were read from a single sample in a study of blood T cell repertoires in COVID-19. Sequencing was performed with immunoSEQ multiplex PCR; in TCRdb, only in-frame clones are kept and a portion is missing. Of 90,000 to 100,000 clones listed, approximately 86% are singletons. Material for sequencing was peripheral blood. The receptors were gathered from a man of 80 years or more with acute or convalescent COVID-19. Both conserved end residues are part of each CDR3. The D gene is left open where the match is weak. Clone size is given for some rows only: seen once, a few or many times, or a class if the clone is expanded.

V gene	clone size	CDR3 length	D gene	J gene	CDR3 protein	CDR3 DNA
TRBV5-6	.	13	TRBD2	TRBJ2-7	CASSSGTKKEQYF	TGTGCCAGCAGCTCCGGGACTAAGAAAGAGCAGTACTTC
TRBV19	once	17	TRBD1	TRBJ1-5	CASSTDLGQALAQPQHF	TGTGCCAGTAGTACAGACCTGGGACAGGCGCTTGCGCAGCCCCAGCATTTT
TRBV7-2	.	15	.	TRBJ1-5	CASSLGSGAFQPQHF	TGTGCCAGCAGCTTAGGGTCAGGGGCTTTTCAGCCCCAGCATTTT
TRBV15	once	12	.	TRBJ2-1	CATSRVDNEQFF	TGTGCCACCAGCAGAGTAGACAATGAGCAGTTCTTC
TRBV7-2	.	17	.	TRBJ2-1	CASSLASTGELYNEQFF	TGTGCCAGCAGCTTAGCGTCTACGGGAGAGCTATACAATGAGCAGTTCTTC
TRBV28	.	17	.	TRBJ1-4	CASSFAGFFTTNEKLFF	TGTGCCAGCAGTTTCGCGGGGTTCTTCACAACTAATGAAAAACTGTTTTTT
TRBV6-6	once	16	TRBD1	TRBJ1-2	CASSPGTGDGGYGYTF	TGTGCCAGCAGTCCAGGGACAGGGGACGGTGGCTATGGCTACACCTTC
TRBV7-8	once	16	.	TRBJ1-1	CASSPGHRNMNTEAFF	TGTGCCAGCAGCCCTGGCCACAGAAACATGAACACTGAAGCTTTCTTT
TRBV6-5	.	15	.	TRBJ2-1	CASRGPNGSYNEQFF	TGTGCCAGCAGGGGCCCCAATGGCTCCTACAATGAGCAGTTCTTC
TRBV4-2	.	18	TRBD2	TRBJ2-5	CASSQIGLAGGDGETQYF	TGTGCCAGCAGCCAAATCGGTCTAGCGGGAGGGGATGGGGAGACCCAGTACTTC
TRBV15	.	15	.	TRBJ1-4	CATSRDRGAAEKLFF	TGTGCCACCAGCAGAGACAGGGGAGCGGCTGAAAAACTGTTTTTT
TRBV3-1/TRBV3-2	.	16	TRBD1	TRBJ1-5	CASSPSGGRSNQPQHF	TGTGCCAGCAGCCCGTCAGGGGGTAGGAGCAATCAGCCCCAGCATTTT
TRBV7-2	.	17	TRBD2	TRBJ2-3	CASSLRVSGTTQDTQYF	TGTGCCAGCAGCTTAAGGGTTAGCGGGACCACGCAAGATACGCAGTATTTT
TRBV14	.	17	TRBD2	TRBJ2-3	CASSQDLAGGTTDTQYF	TGTGCCAGCAGCCAAGATCTAGCGGGAGGGACCACAGATACGCAGTATTTT
TRBV5-1	.	15	TRBD1	TRBJ1-4	CASSESGGLNEKLFF	TGCGCCAGCAGCGAATCAGGGGGCCTTAATGAAAAACTGTTTTTT
TRBV9	.	16	TRBD2	TRBJ2-7	CASSVGSGLAGAEQYF	TGTGCCAGCAGCGTAGGGTCGGGACTAGCGGGAGCCGAGCAGTACTTC
TRBV3-1/TRBV3-2	once	15	.	TRBJ2-2	CASSLGGAGTGELFF	TGTGCCAGCAGCCTGGGGGGGGCGGGCACCGGGGAGCTGTTTTTT
TRBV4-3	.	14	TRBD1	TRBJ2-7	CASSQDRGYYEQYF	TGCGCCAGCAGCCAGGACAGGGGTTACTACGAGCAGTACTTC
TRBV29-1	.	13	.	TRBJ2-1	CSAGASGYNEQFF	TGCAGCGCGGGGGCTAGCGGTTACAATGAGCAGTTCTTC
TRBV6-2/TRBV6-3	.	14	TRBD1	TRBJ1-1	CASSPTGENTEAFF	TGTGCCAGCAGCCCGACAGGGGAGAACACTGAAGCTTTCTTT
TRBV14	many	14	.	TRBJ2-2	CASSLSTFTGELFF	TGTGCCAGCAGCCTCTCGACATTCACCGGGGAGCTGTTTTTT
TRBV19	.	16	TRBD1	TRBJ2-7	CASSALPGQGEYEQYF	TGTGCCAGTAGTGCGCTCCCGGGACAGGGGGAATACGAGCAGTACTTC
TRBV4-3	.	14	.	TRBJ1-4	CASSQGHANEKLFF	TGCGCCAGCAGCCAAGGACACGCCAATGAAAAACTGTTTTTT
TRBV7-8	once	15	.	TRBJ1-6	CASNSQGLVDSPLHF	TGTGCCAGCAATTCTCAGGGGCTAGTGGATTCACCCCTCCACTTT
TRBV5-5	.	15	TRBD2	TRBJ2-7	CASTPRTSGTYEQYF	TGTGCCAGCACCCCTCGGACTAGCGGAACCTACGAGCAGTACTTC
TRBV7-9	.	14	.	TRBJ2-5	CASSYPWGRETQYF	TGTGCCAGCAGCTACCCCTGGGGGCGGGAGACCCAGTACTTC
TRBV7-8	few	14	TRBD1	TRBJ1-1	CASSRRQGATEAFF	TGTGCCAGCAGCCGCCGACAGGGGGCCACTGAAGCTTTCTTT
TRBV5-8	.	17	.	TRBJ2-2	CASSFFSGTQLTGELFF	TGTGCCAGCAGCTTTTTTTCAGGGACTCAGTTGACCGGGGAGCTGTTTTTT
TRBV28	.	14	TRBD2	TRBJ2-7	CASSSGGTSYEQYF	TGTGCCAGCTCTAGCGGGGGCACCTCCTACGAGCAGTACTTC
TRBV5-1	once	14	.	TRBJ1-1	CASSLSGEGAIAFF	TGCGCCAGCAGCCTTTCAGGGGAGGGTGCTATTGCTTTCTTT
TRBV7-2	.	13	.	TRBJ1-2	CASSSTGFDGYTF	TGTGCCAGCAGCTCGACAGGTTTCGATGGCTACACCTTC
TRBV28	.	15	.	TRBJ1-6	CASSLSGRADSPLHF	TGTGCCAGCAGTTTATCGGGGAGGGCGGACTCACCCCTCCACTTT
TRBV19	.	15	.	TRBJ1-3	CASSTDGSSGNTIYF	TGTGCCAGTAGTACCGATGGGAGCTCTGGAAACACCATATATTTT
TRBV7-8	.	16	.	TRBJ2-7	CASSSGTPLKGYEQYF	TGTGCCAGCAGCTCCGGGACACCCTTAAAGGGCTACGAGCAGTACTTC
TRBV4-3	.	15	.	TRBJ2-7	CASSRSRQTKDEQYF	TGCGCCAGCAGCCGCTCGAGACAGACGAAGGACGAGCAGTACTTC
TRBV28	.	12	TRBD2	TRBJ2-4	CASSSGGNIQYF	TGTGCCAGCAGTAGCGGGGGAAACATTCAGTACTTC
TRBV9	.	12	TRBD2	TRBJ2-1	CASSDSGRELFF	TGTGCCAGCAGCGATAGTGGGCGGGAGTTGTTCTTC
TRBV5-1	.	14	TRBD1	TRBJ2-5	CASSLNTGGETQYF	TGCGCCAGCAGCTTGAACACAGGGGGAGAGACCCAGTACTTC
TRBV28	.	13	.	TRBJ2-2	CASSLEGPGELFF	TGTGCCAGCAGTTTAGAGGGTCCCGGGGAGCTGTTTTTT
TRBV6-2/TRBV6-3	.	15	TRBD1	TRBJ1-2	CASSYEGRGPLGYTF	TGTGCCAGCAGTTATGAGGGCAGGGGGCCTCTTGGCTACACCTTC
TRBV9	.	16	TRBD2	TRBJ2-2	CASSPGLAGGGRELFF	TGTGCCAGCAGCCCCGGACTAGCGGGAGGGGGTCGGGAGCTGTTTTTT
TRBV5-1	.	15	.	TRBJ2-3	CASSLAPRATDTQYF	TGCGCCAGCAGCTTGGCTCCCAGGGCCACAGATACGCAGTATTTT
TRBV7-2	.	15	TRBD2	TRBJ2-1	CASSLGLAEANEQFF	TGTGCCAGCAGCTTAGGTCTAGCGGAGGCCAATGAGCAGTTCTTC
TRBV27	.	16	.	TRBJ2-6	CASRNAGASGANVLTF	TGTGCCAGCAGGAACGCAGGGGCCTCTGGGGCCAACGTCCTGACTTTC
TRBV9	.	15	.	TRBJ2-7	CASSVDGTSAYEQYF	TGTGCCAGCAGCGTCGACGGGACTTCGGCCTACGAGCAGTACTTC
TRBV28	.	12	.	TRBJ1-2	CASSLTGPGYTF	TGTGCCAGCAGTTTGACAGGACCTGGCTACACCTTC
TRBV11-2	.	16	.	TRBJ2-1	CASSLDGRASYNEQFF	TGTGCCAGCAGCTTAGATGGCAGGGCATCCTACAATGAGCAGTTCTTC
TRBV30	once	13	TRBD1	TRBJ1-1	CAWKPGGANGAFF	TGTGCCTGGAAACCAGGGGGCGCGAATGGGGCTTTCTTT
TRBV6-2/TRBV6-3	once	13	.	TRBJ1-2	CASSSPGSYGYTF	TGTGCCAGCAGTTCACCGGGATCCTATGGCTACACCTTC
TRBV6-5	.	14	TRBD1	TRBJ2-5	CASSYTRQGETQYF	TGTGCCAGCAGTTACACCAGACAGGGAGAGACCCAGTACTTC
TRBV7-6	.	19	.	TRBJ1-3	CASSLEARGFRTSGNTIYF	TGTGCCAGCAGCTTAGAAGCCAGGGGCTTCAGGACCTCTGGAAACACCATATATTTT
TRBV13	once	15	TRBD2	TRBJ2-2	CASSSTAGRTGELFF	TGTGCCAGCAGCTCGACAGCGGGAAGAACCGGGGAGCTGTTTTTT
TRBV5-1	.	14	.	TRBJ2-5	CASSLGWIGETQYF	TGCGCCAGCAGCTTGGGTTGGATCGGGGAGACCCAGTACTTC
TRBV6-5	.	12	TRBD2	TRBJ2-3	CAYGPGGDTQYF	TGTGCCTACGGTCCGGGGGGAGATACGCAGTATTTT
TRBV15	.	14	.	TRBJ1-1	CATSRARGRTEAFF	TGTGCCACCAGCAGGGCCAGGGGCCGGACTGAAGCTTTCTTT
TRBV4-3	.	17	TRBD2	TRBJ2-5	CASSQGVTSGLQETQYF	TGCGCCAGCAGCCAAGGAGTGACTAGCGGCCTCCAAGAGACCCAGTACTTC